The sequence of this T cell receptor beta chain was determined in a study of T cells after yellow fever vaccination. The CDR3 loop spans 11 amino acids. The V gene's germline CDR1 is SQVTM and CDR2 ANQGSEA. The ends were cut back, 7 bases at V and 3 bases at J, with 8 bases in the middle. The 5'RACE template-switching step produced TCR cDNA and added a universal primer site and UMIs. TCRdb reprocessed the 5' RACE reads via MiXCR and lists one record per CDR3 protein. This sample has around 530,000 distinct CDR3 sequences, with about 17% found just once. The specimen was PBMCs, collected 4 to 6 days after the first yellow fever vaccination. The rearrangement joins TRBV29-1 to TRBJ2-3; D uncertain. This TCR was sampled from a man aged 18 to 30 who received the YFV17D yellow fever vaccine. The CDR3: CSAHRTDTQYF. The CDR3 DNA reads TGCAGCGCTCACAGAACAGATACGCAGTATTTT.